This is a list of T cell receptor beta chains from one sample in a study of T-cell reconstitution after alpha-beta-depleted transplantation in children. TCRdb re-analysed the PCR reads in MiXCR, keeping a single row per CDR3 protein. The sample has some 150,000 distinct CDR3 sequences, 8% to 10% seen once; the top ten hold roughly 18%. The material sequenced was PBMCs, mostly from graft donor cells, taken 180 days after TCRalphabeta/CD19-depleted stem cell transplant. The source of these receptors is a female patient aged 2-10 years who had a stem cell transplant for congenital amegakaryocytic thrombocytopenia, so the T cells may come from the graft donor. The CDR3 runs from the conserved cysteine through the conserved F or W. A D gene is named only where the DNA matches it firmly. Rows give clone size only sometimes, using once, few, many, or a class for an expanded clone.

many	TRBV10-3	TRBJ2-7	-	TGTGCCATCAGAGGGGCATTCGAGCAGTACTTC	CAIRGAFEQYF
many	TRBV7-3	TRBJ2-3	-	TGTGCCAGCAGCCCGGGAGTCCTGAATACGCAGTATTTT	CASSPGVLNTQYF
many	TRBV6-1	TRBJ2-5	-	TGTGCCAGCAGAAGTCCCAAAGGGTTGTTGACCCAGTACTTC	CASRSPKGLLTQYF
many	TRBV24-1	TRBJ1-1	-	TGTGCCACCAGTGATAGAGGGAGAACTGAAGCTTTCTTT	CATSDRGRTEAFF
many	TRBV7-9	TRBJ1-1	-	TGTGCCAGCAGCCCCCCAGAGGCTGAAGCTTTCTTT	CASSPPEAEAFF
-	TRBV7-9	TRBJ2-4	-	TGTGCCAGCACCAGAGGGTACAAAAACAGTCAGTACTTC	CASTRGYKNSQYF
-	TRBV28	TRBJ2-4	TRBD1	TGTGCCAGCAGTCCATCTGACAGGGAAGGAAACATTCAGTACTTC	CASSPSDREGNIQYF
many	TRBV21-1	TRBJ2-7	-	TGTGCCAGCAGCAAACAGGGAAGGAGCTACGAGCAGTACTTC	CASSKQGRSYEQYF
many	TRBV20-1	TRBJ1-1	-	TGCAGTGCTAGAGATAATTTCTGGCGGAACACTGAAGCTTTCTTT	CSARDNFWRNTEAFF
few	TRBV5-1	TRBJ2-1	TRBD2	TGCGCCAGCAGCTTGCAAGCGGGGGGGTTCAATGAGCAGTTCTTC	CASSLQAGGFNEQFF
many	TRBV6-1	TRBJ2-7	TRBD2	TGTGCCAGCAGCCGAAGCGGGGGGTATCTCTACGAGCAGTACTTC	CASSRSGGYLYEQYF
few	TRBV4-1	TRBJ1-3	-	TGCGCCAGCAGCCAAGAAGGACCGGAGACTTACTCTGGAAACACCATATATTTT	CASSQEGPETYSGNTIYF
few	TRBV24-1	TRBJ2-1	-	TGTGCCACCAGTGATGAACGCTACAATGAGCAGTTCTTC	CATSDERYNEQFF
many	TRBV12-3/TRBV12-4	TRBJ2-7	TRBD2	TGTGCCAGCAGCACGACGGGACTAGAGTACGAGCAGTACTTC	CASSTTGLEYEQYF
-	TRBV20-1	TRBJ1-2	-	TGCAGTGCGTCCCATACAACCGGGGGCTACACCTTC	CSASHTTGGYTF
-	TRBV24-1	TRBJ2-5	-	TGTGCCACCAGTGATTTGTACAACCAAGAGACCCAGTACTTC	CATSDLYNQETQYF
many	TRBV7-2	TRBJ2-7	-	TGTGCCAGCAGCTTTAGTGGCTACGAGCAGTACTTC	CASSFSGYEQYF
many	TRBV28	TRBJ1-2	TRBD1	TGTGCCAGCAGTGTCGACTACAGGGGTGATATGGGTGGCTACACCTTC	CASSVDYRGDMGGYTF
many	TRBV28	TRBJ2-7	-	TGTGCCAGCTCGCAAACCCGAGCACTCTACGAGCAGTACTTC	CASSQTRALYEQYF
many	TRBV28	TRBJ1-4	-	TGTGCCAGCAAGAAGGGTTCGCTAACTAATGAAAAACTGTTTTTT	CASKKGSLTNEKLFF
-	TRBV20-1	TRBJ2-7	TRBD2	TGCAGTGCTCGGACTAGCGGGAGGAAATCCTACGAGCAGTACTTC	CSARTSGRKSYEQYF
few	TRBV6-5	TRBJ2-7	TRBD1	TGTGCCAGCAGTTACAGACAGGGGGGTAACGAGCAGTACTTC	CASSYRQGGNEQYF
many	TRBV6-1	TRBJ1-2	TRBD1	TGTGCCAGCAGTAAGGGACAGGGGGCAGGTGGCTACACCTTC	CASSKGQGAGGYTF
many	TRBV5-1	TRBJ2-7	TRBD2	TGTGCCAGCAGTTTCGGGGGGAGCTCCTACGAGCAGTACTTC	CASSFGGSSYEQYF
many	TRBV24-1	TRBJ1-2	-	TGTGCCACCAGTGATCCTGATAGCGGCTACACCTTC	CATSDPDSGYTF
many	TRBV6-1	TRBJ2-7	-	TGTGCCAGCAGTGACAGCCTGGCGACCTACGAGCAGTACTTC	CASSDSLATYEQYF
many	TRBV4-1	TRBJ2-1	-	TGCGCCAGCAGCGACCTGTATGACAATGAGCAGTTCTTC	CASSDLYDNEQFF
many	TRBV28	TRBJ1-2	TRBD1	TGTGCCAGCATATGGGCGGGACAGGAGGACTATGGCTACACCTTC	CASIWAGQEDYGYTF
many	TRBV6-5	TRBJ2-2	-	TGTGCCAGCTGCGGGCTCTCGGACGGGGAGCTGTTTTTT	CASCGLSDGELFF
-	TRBV20-1	TRBJ2-1	-	TGCAGTGCTAGAGGGCCAGGGGGGTCCTACAATGAGCGGTTCTTC	CSARGPGGSYNERFF
many	TRBV20-1	TRBJ2-5	TRBD2	TGCAGTGCGCGGGGGGGCGGGACGGAGACCCAGTACTTC	CSARGGGTETQYF
few	TRBV30	TRBJ2-3	-	TGTGCCTGGAAACGATGGGGTTACACAGATACGCAGTATTTT	CAWKRWGYTDTQYF
-	TRBV11-2	TRBJ2-5	-	TGTGCCAGCAGCTTAACTCCCATCCAGGGGAAGACCCAGTACTTC	CASSLTPIQGKTQYF
many	TRBV7-9	TRBJ2-3	-	TGTGCCAGCAACCGGGAACGCACAGATACGCAGTATTTT	CASNRERTDTQYF
many	TRBV12-3/TRBV12-4	TRBJ1-4	TRBD1	TGTGCCAGCAACAGGGGGAATGAAAAACTGTTTTTT	CASNRGNEKLFF
-	TRBV29-1	TRBJ1-3	-	TGCAGCGTAGGATCGGTTGGCACCATATATTTT	CSVGSVGTIYF
many	TRBV20-1	TRBJ2-3	-	TGCAGTGCTAGAGATCCAGGGCGAGATCATACGCAGTATTTT	CSARDPGRDHTQYF
-	TRBV7-2	TRBJ2-3	-	TGTGCCAGCAGCTTAGTTGGGGGCCCTGATACGCAGTATTTT	CASSLVGGPDTQYF
-	TRBV20-1	TRBJ2-7	-	TGCAGTGCCGACCGCAGCTCCTACGAGCAGTACTTC	CSADRSSYEQYF
many	TRBV7-2	TRBJ2-1	-	TGTGCCAGCAGCTTATTGGCTCGAAGCTCCTACAATGAGCAGTTCTTC	CASSLLARSSYNEQFF
many	TRBV20-1	TRBJ2-1	TRBD2	TGCAGTGCTAGAGAGGTGTGGGGGACTAGCGGGGCCCTGGGGAATGAGCAGTTCTTC	CSAREVWGTSGALGNEQFF
-	TRBV3-1	TRBJ1-2	TRBD1	TGTGCCAGCAGCCACGGGACAGCCTACACCTTC	CASSHGTAYTF
many	TRBV12-3/TRBV12-4	TRBJ2-5	TRBD2	TGTGCCAGCAGTTTGAGCCCGGGACTAGAGTACTTC	CASSLSPGLEYF
many	TRBV10-3	TRBJ2-3	-	TGTGCGCCCCAGACAGATACGCAGTATTTT	CAPQTDTQYF
many	TRBV6-4	TRBJ2-2	TRBD2	TGTGCCAGCAGTGACTTGAGGGGACTAGAGAACACCGGGGAGCTGTTTTTT	CASSDLRGLENTGELFF
few	TRBV6-1	TRBJ2-1	TRBD1	TGTGCCAGCAGTGGACAGGGGTCATCCTACAATGAGCAGTTCTTC	CASSGQGSSYNEQFF
many	TRBV10-3	TRBJ1-4	-	TGTGCCATCAGTGAGGCGAATGAAAAACTGTTTTTT	CAISEANEKLFF
many	TRBV20-1	TRBJ2-1	TRBD2	TGCAGTGCTAGAGATCCGGGACTAGGCTACAATGAGCAGTTCTTC	CSARDPGLGYNEQFF
many	TRBV12-3/TRBV12-4	TRBJ2-7	TRBD1	TGTGCCAGCAGCCCCGGACAGGACCTTTCCTACGAGCAGTACTTC	CASSPGQDLSYEQYF
-	TRBV24-1	TRBJ2-3	-	TGTGCCACCAGTGATTTGCAGGGGGATACGCAGTATTTT	CATSDLQGDTQYF
few	TRBV5-5	TRBJ1-2	TRBD1	TGTGCCAGCAGCCCGGGGACAGGGTCTGGCTACACCTTC	CASSPGTGSGYTF
-	TRBV10-3	TRBJ1-3	-	TGTGCCATCACCAACGACGGAAACTCTGGAAACACCATATATTTT	CAITNDGNSGNTIYF
-	TRBV12-3/TRBV12-4	TRBJ1-5	-	TGTGCCAGCAGTACCACCGCGTTAAATCAGCCCCAGCATTTT	CASSTTALNQPQHF
few	TRBV20-1	TRBJ2-7	-	TGCAGTGCCCAACCCGAATGGACACCCTCCTACGAGCAGTACTTC	CSAQPEWTPSYEQYF